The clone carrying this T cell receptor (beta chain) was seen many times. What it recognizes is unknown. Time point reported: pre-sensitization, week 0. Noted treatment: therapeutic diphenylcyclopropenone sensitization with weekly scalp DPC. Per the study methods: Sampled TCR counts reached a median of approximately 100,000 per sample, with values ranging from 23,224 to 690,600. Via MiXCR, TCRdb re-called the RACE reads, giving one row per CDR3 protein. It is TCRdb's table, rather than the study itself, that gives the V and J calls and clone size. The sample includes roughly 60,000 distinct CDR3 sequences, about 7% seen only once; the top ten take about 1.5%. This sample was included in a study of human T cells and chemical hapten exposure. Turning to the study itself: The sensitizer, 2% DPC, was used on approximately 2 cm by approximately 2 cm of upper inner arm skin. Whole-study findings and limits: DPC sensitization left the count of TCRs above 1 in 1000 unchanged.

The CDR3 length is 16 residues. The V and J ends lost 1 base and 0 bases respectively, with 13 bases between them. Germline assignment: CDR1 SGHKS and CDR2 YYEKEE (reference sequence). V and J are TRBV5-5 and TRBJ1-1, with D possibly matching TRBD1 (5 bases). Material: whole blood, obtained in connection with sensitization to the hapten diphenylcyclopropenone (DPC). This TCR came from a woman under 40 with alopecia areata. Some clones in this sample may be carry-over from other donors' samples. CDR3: CASSLHRLGVNTEAFF. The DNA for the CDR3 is TGTGCCAGCAGCTTGCATAGGTTAGGGGTGAACACTGAAGCTTTCTTT.